This T cell receptor (beta chain) was sequenced during a study of Ad26.COV2.S vaccination and SARS-CoV-2 variants. Study-level results: Possible underestimation of total T cell responses by the TCR breadth and depth analyses was noted.

Concerning this clone: What it recognizes is unknown.

Treatment given: some 20 received Ad26.COV2.S at low or high dose, single or two shots; about 5 received placebo; per-sample allocation not given. Material that was analyzed had been drawn on day 63 after the first vaccine or placebo injection. CDR3 length: 13 amino acids. Trimming cost V 5 bases and J 11 bases, with 15 bases left between them. Germline V lookup: CDR1 KGHSH, CDR2 LQKENI. Profiling relied on immunoSEQ multiplex PCR, and the TCRdb table lists in-frame clones only, not all of them. The sample carries some 460,000 clones, 70% to 90% recorded once. The receptor's source is a person aged 18-65 years who received the Ad26.COV2.S COVID-19 vaccine or a placebo. This specimen was peripheral blood, taken in a trial of Ad26.COV2.S vaccine versus placebo. V and J are TRBV18 and TRBJ1-4; weak D call: TRBD1 (5 bases). The CDR3 DNA reads TGTGCCAGCTCAAACCAGGGAAACGGGAAACTGTTTTTT. The encoded protein is CASSNQGNGKLFF.